The TCR beta chain described here comes from a study of T cells expressing NK-cell markers. Overall study: Obtained from sorted CD3+CD56+NKG2C+, CD3+CD56+NKG2C- and CD3+CD56-NKG2C+ T cells were the TCR beta repertoires. Serological testing identified seven of the eight sequenced donors as HCMV-seropositive and one as seronegative.

General study results and limits: These clonotypes, the leaders elsewhere, also led the CD3+CD56-NKG2C+ fraction in several donors. The dominant NKG2C+ clonotypes represented 1.0-7.0% of CD8+ T cells in over 5 donors.

With the 5' RACE reads reprocessed, TCRdb shows one record per CDR3 protein and no DNA. This repertoire comprises fewer than 550,000 distinct CDR3 sequences; its ten largest clones make up more than 1.4%. Germline CDR1 LGHNA, CDR2 YNFKEQ. The CDR3 is made up of 15 amino acids. For this clonotype: What it recognizes is unknown.

Sequencing input: blood T cells: a sorted CD56 or NKG2C T cell subset, CD4+ or CD8+ T cells, or bulk PBMC T cells (not recorded which). The chain links TRBV4-2 to TRBJ2-1. The TCR was taken from a woman aged 45-60 years in good health. This chain's CDR3 is CASSQDPGSLNEQFF.